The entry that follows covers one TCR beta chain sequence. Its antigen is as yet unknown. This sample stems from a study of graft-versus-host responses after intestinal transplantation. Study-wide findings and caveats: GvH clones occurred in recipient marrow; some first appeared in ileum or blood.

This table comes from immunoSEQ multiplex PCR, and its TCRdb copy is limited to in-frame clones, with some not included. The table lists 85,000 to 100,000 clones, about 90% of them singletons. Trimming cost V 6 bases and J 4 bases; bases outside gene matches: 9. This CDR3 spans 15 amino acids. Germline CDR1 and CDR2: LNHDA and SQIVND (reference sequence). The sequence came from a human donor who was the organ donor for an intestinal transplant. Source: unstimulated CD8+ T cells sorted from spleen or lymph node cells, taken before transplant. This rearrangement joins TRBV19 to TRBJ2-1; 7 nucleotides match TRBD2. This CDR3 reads CASSPTSEPYNEQFF. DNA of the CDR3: TGTGCCAGTAGCCCCACTAGCGAGCCTTACAATGAGCAGTTCTTC. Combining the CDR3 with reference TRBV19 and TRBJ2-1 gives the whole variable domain DGGITQSPKYLFRKEGQNVTLSCEQNLNHDAMYWYRQDPGQGLRLIYYSQIVNDFQKGDIAEGYSVSREKKESFPLTVTSAQKNPTAFYLCASSPTSEPYNEQFFGPGTRLTVL.